The 7 T cell receptor beta chains below all came from one sample that was sequenced in a study of Ad26.COV2.S vaccination and SARS-CoV-2 variants. Treatment in this sample: about 20 received Ad26.COV2.S at low or high dose, single or two shots; about five received placebo; per-sample allocation not given. On day 63 after the first injection, vaccine and placebo recipients gave samples. The method was immunoSEQ multiplex PCR; TCRdb's version includes in-frame clones alone and lacks a portion of them. Here the sample spans 250,000 or so clones, 87% being singletons. The sequencing used peripheral blood, collected in a trial of Ad26.COV2.S vaccine versus placebo. The source is a person aged 18-65 years who received the Ad26.COV2.S COVID-19 vaccine or a placebo.

The CDR3 reads CAISDSARDRGHYEQFF. In DNA form, the CDR3 reads TGTGCCATCAGTGATTCCGCCCGGGACAGGGGGCACTATGAGCAGTTCTTC. J is TRBJ2-1 and V is TRBV10-3, with 12 bases that match TRBD1. CDR1 ENHRY and CDR2 SYGVKD come from the germline V gene. The CDR3 spans 17 residues. After removal of 3 bases from V and 8 bases from J, the junction contained 11 bases not matched to a gene.

The J gene is TRBJ2-3, the V gene TRBV24-1, with 12 bases aligning to TRBD2. The CDR3 is made up of 19 amino acids. CDR1 is KGHDR and CDR2 is SFDVKD in the germline V gene. The V segment lost 4 bases and the J segment 3 bases; nucleotides outside the gene matches: 13. In DNA, the CDR3 is TGTGCCACCAGTGAATCCGTCTCTCTAGCGGGAGGGAGGACAGATACGCAGTATTTT. Translating gives CATSESVSLAGGRTDTQYF.

Here the CDR3 DNA reads TGCAGCGTTGAAGAACGGGGGACCTACAATGAGCAGTTCTTC. It yields the protein CSVEERGTYNEQFF. This rearrangement joins TRBV29-1 to TRBJ2-1; maybe TRBD2 (6 bases). This CDR3 has 14 residues. Trimming took 0 bases from V and 2 from J, leaving 8 bases between them. Germline V gene sequence: CDR1 SQVTM, CDR2 ANQGSEA.

The chain joins TRBV7-9 to TRBJ2-1; 7 nucleotides match TRBD2. CDR1 is SEHNR and CDR2 is FQNEAQ in the germline V gene (reference sequence). The CDR3 covers 15 residues. The J segment lost 4 bases and the V segment lost 4 bases, leaving 7 bases of the junction unmatched. Here the CDR3 reads CASSYDGGTYNEQFF. The CDR3 DNA is TGTGCCAGCAGCTATGACGGGGGGACTTACAATGAGCAGTTCTTC.

This chain joins TRBV12-3 or TRBV12-4 and TRBJ2-7; D may be TRBD2 (6 bases). V lost 5 bases, J lost 4 bases, and 12 bases lay in between. This CDR3 contains 13 residues. This chain's CDR3 is CASSMGLSYEQYV. DNA of the CDR3: TGTGCCAGCAGTATGGGACTTTCGTACGAGCAGTACGTC.

CDR3: CASSPLGQSNYGYTF. Here the CDR3 DNA reads TGTGCCAGCAGTCCCCTTGGACAGTCCAACTATGGCTACACCTTC. J is TRBJ1-2 and V is TRBV6-2 or TRBV6-3; the D gene is possibly TRBD1 (6 bases). Germline V gene data show CDR1 as MNHEY and CDR2 as SVGEGT. There are 15 residues in the CDR3. Trimming shortened V by 5 bases and J by 2 bases, and 15 bases separated the two germline ends.

The J gene is TRBJ2-7, the V gene TRBV3-1 (or the pseudogene TRBV3-2); 9 bases match TRBD1. The ends lost 0 bases at V and 7 bases at J; junction bases unmatched: 7. The CDR3 runs 15 residues. Germline V lookup: CDR1 LGHDT, CDR2 YNNKEL (reference sequence). CDR3 DNA: TGTGCCAGCAGCCAAGATTGGGGACAGGGAGAAGAGCAGTACTTC. It codes for CASSQDWGQGEEQYF.